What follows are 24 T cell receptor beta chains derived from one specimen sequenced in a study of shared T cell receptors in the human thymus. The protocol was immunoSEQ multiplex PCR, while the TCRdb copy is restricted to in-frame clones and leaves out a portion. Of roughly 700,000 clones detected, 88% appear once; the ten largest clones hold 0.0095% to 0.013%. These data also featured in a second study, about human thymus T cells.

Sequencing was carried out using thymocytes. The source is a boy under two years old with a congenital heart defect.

The CDR3 sequence is CASSLGPPQGGDNEQFF. CDR3 DNA sequence: TGTGCCAGCAGCTTAGGCCCCCCACAGGGAGGGGACAATGAGCAGTTCTTC. The chain is built from TRBV7-2 and TRBJ2-1; D is perhaps TRBD2 (7 bases). The germline V and J ends were trimmed by 1 base and 5 bases, with 18 bases remaining between them. This CDR3 comprises 17 residues. The germline CDR1 and CDR2 sequences are SGHTA and FQGNSA. Using reference TRBV7-2 and TRBJ2-1 for the parts outside the CDR3, the full variable domain is GAGVSQSPSNKVTEKGKDVELRCDPISGHTALYWYRQSLGQGLEFLIYFQGNSAPDKSGLPSDRFSAERTGGSVSTLTIQRTQQEDSAVYLCASSLGPPQGGDNEQFFGPGTRLTVL.

In DNA, the CDR3 is TGTGCCAGCTCACAGAGAGGGAGGGAAGAGACCCAGTACTTC. Translating it yields CASSQRGREETQYF. V and J are TRBV18 and TRBJ2-5, with 7 bases matching TRBD2. This CDR3 has 14 amino acids. Germline assignment: CDR1 KGHSH and CDR2 LQKENI. The V gene end was trimmed by 4 bases and the J gene end by 3 bases; junction bases not matched to a gene: 5.

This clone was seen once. The CDR3 reads CASSRPSSGRAVDTQYF. For the CDR3, the DNA is TGTGCCAGCAGCCGGCCTTCTAGCGGGAGGGCAGTAGATACGCAGTATTTT. The J gene is TRBJ2-3, the V gene TRBV4-2, with 12 nucleotides matching TRBD2. The CDR3 is 17 residues long. The germline V gene has CDR1 LGHNA and CDR2 YNFKEQ. V dropped 4 bases and J dropped 5; count of bases not matched to a gene: 10.

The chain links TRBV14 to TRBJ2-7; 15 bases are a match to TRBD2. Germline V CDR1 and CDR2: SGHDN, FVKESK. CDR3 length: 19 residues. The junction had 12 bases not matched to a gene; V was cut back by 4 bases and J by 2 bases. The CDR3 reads CASSPGLAGGPPAPYEQYF. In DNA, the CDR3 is TGTGCCAGCAGCCCCGGACTAGCGGGAGGGCCCCCCGCCCCCTACGAGCAGTACTTC.

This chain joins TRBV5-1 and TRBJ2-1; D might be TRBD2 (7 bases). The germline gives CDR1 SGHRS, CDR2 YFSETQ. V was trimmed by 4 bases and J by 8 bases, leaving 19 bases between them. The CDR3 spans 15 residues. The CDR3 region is CASSPLGGRGDEQFF. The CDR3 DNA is TGCGCCAGCAGCCCGCTAGGGGGGAGGGGCGATGAGCAGTTCTTC. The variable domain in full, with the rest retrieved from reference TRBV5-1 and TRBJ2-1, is KAGVTQTPRYLIKTRGQQVTLSCSPISGHRSVSWYQQTPGQGLQFLFEYFSETQRNKGNFPGRFSGRQFSNSRSEMNVSTLELGDSALYLCASSPLGGRGDEQFFGPGTRLTVL.

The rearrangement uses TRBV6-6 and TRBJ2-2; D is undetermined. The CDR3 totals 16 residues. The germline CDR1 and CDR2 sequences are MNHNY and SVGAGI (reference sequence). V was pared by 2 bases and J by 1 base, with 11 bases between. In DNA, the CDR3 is TGTGCCAGCAGTTACCCCGGCGGATTGAACACCGGGGAGCTGTTTTTT. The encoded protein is CASSYPGGLNTGELFF.

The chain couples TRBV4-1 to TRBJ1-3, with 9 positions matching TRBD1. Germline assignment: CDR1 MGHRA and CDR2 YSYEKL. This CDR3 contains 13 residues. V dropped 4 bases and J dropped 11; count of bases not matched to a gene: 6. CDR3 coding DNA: TGCGCCAGCAGCCCGGGACAGGGTTTGCCCATATATTTT. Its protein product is CASSPGQGLPIYF.

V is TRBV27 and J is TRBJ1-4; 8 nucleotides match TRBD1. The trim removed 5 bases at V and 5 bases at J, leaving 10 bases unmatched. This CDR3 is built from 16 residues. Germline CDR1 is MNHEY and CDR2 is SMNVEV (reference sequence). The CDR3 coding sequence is TGTGCCAGCAGTCTCCCACCGGGACAGGAGAATGAAAAACTGTTTTTT. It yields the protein CASSLPPGQENEKLFF.

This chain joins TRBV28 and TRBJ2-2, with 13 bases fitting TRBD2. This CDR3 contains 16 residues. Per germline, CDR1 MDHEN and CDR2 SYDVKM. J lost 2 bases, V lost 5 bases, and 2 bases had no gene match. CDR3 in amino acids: CASSGTSGVNTGELFF. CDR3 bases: TGTGCCAGCAGTGGGACTAGCGGGGTTAACACCGGGGAGCTGTTTTTT.

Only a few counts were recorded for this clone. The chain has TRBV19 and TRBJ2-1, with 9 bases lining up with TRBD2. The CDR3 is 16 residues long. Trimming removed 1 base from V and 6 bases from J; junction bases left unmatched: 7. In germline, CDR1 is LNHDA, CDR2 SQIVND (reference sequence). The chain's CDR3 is CASSIGGLAKGNEQFF. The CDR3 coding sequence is TGTGCCAGTAGTATAGGTGGACTAGCGAAGGGCAATGAGCAGTTCTTC.

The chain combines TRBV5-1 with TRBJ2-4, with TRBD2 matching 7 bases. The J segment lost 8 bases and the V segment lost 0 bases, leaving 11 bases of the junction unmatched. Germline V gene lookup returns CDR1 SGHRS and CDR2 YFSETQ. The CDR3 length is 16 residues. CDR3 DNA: TGCGCCAGCAGCTTGGGTAGAGGCGGGAGAAAGGACATTCAGTACTTC. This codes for CASSLGRGGRKDIQYF. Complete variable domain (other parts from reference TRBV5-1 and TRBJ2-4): KAGVTQTPRYLIKTRGQQVTLSCSPISGHRSVSWYQQTPGQGLQFLFEYFSETQRNKGNFPGRFSGRQFSNSRSEMNVSTLELGDSALYLCASSLGRGGRKDIQYFGAGTRLSVL.

The CDR3 nucleotides are TGTGCCAGCAGTTTTTTCTTCAGGGCTTTCTTT. It is translated as CASSFFFRAFF. The chain is built from TRBV28 and TRBJ1-1, with D uncertain. Germline assignment: CDR1 MDHEN and CDR2 SYDVKM. The CDR3 has 11 residues. Trimming removed 3 bases at V and 11 bases at J, with 10 bases between.

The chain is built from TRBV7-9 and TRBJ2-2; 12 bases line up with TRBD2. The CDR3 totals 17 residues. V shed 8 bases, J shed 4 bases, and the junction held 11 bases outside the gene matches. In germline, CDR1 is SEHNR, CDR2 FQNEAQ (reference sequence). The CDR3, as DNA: TGTGCCAGCGCCGGGACTAGCGGGCCGCGGCTCACCGGGGAGCTGTTTTTT. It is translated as CASAGTSGPRLTGELFF.

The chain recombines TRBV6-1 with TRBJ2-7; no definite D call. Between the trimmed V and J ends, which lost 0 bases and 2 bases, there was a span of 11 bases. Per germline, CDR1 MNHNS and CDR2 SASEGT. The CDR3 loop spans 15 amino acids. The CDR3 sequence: CASSEAISPPYEQYF. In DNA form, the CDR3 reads TGTGCCAGCAGTGAAGCAATCTCCCCCCCCTACGAGCAGTACTTC.

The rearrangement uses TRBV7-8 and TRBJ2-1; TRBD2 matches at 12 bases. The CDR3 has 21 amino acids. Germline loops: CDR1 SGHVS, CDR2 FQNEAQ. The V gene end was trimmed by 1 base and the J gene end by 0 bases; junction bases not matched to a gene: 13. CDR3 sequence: CASSLGSPLAGGFSSYNEQFF. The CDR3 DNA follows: TGTGCCAGCAGCTTAGGGTCCCCTCTAGCGGGAGGGTTCAGCTCCTACAATGAGCAGTTCTTC.

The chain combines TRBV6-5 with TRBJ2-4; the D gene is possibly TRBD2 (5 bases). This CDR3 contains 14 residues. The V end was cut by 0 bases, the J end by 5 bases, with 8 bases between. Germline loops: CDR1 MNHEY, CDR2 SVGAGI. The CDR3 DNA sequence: TGTGCCAGCAGTTACTCGTGGCGGGAAAACATTCAGTACTTC. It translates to CASSYSWRENIQYF.

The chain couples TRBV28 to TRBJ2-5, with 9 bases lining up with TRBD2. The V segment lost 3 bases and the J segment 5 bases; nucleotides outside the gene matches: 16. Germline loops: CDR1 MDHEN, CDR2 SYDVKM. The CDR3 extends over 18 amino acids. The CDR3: CASSFPPKRGVFHETQYF. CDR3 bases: TGTGCCAGCAGTTTCCCCCCAAAGCGGGGGGTCTTCCACGAGACCCAGTACTTC.

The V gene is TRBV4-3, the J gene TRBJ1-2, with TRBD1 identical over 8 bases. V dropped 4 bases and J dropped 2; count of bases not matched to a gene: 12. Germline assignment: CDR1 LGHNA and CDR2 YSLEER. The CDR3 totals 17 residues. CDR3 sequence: CASSPHWRDRWNYGYTF. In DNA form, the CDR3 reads TGCGCCAGCAGCCCCCATTGGCGGGACAGGTGGAACTATGGCTACACCTTC.

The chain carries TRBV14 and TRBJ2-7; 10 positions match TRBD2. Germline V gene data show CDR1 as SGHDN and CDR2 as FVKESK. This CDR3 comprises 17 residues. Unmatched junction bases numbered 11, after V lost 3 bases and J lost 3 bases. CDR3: CASSQGTSGISLYEQYF. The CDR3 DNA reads TGTGCCAGCAGCCAGGGAACTAGCGGGATTTCGCTCTACGAGCAGTACTTC.

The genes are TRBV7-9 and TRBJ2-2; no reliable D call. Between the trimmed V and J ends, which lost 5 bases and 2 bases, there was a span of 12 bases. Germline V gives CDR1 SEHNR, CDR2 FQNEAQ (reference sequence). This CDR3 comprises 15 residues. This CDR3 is CASSQDTRNTGELFF. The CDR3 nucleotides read TGTGCCAGCAGCCAAGACACCCGCAACACCGGGGAGCTGTTTTTT.

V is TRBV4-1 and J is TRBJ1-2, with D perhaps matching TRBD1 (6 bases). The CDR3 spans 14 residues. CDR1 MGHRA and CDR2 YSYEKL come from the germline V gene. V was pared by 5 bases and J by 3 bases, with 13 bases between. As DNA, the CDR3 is TGCGCCAGCAGCAGGGGGGGGCGCGACTATGGCTACACCTTC. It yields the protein CASSRGGRDYGYTF.

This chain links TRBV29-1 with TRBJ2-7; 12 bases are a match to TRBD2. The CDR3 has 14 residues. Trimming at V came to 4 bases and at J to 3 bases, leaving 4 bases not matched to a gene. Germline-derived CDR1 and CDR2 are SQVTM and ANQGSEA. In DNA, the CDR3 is TGCAGCGTTGTACTAGCGGGAGGAGACTACGAGCAGTACTTC. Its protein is CSVVLAGGDYEQYF.

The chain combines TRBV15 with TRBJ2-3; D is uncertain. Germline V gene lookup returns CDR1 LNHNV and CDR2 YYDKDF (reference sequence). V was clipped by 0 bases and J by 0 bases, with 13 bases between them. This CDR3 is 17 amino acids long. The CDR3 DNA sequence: TGTGCCACCAGCAGAGATCGCCCTAGTCTGAGCACAGATACGCAGTATTTT. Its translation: CATSRDRPSLSTDTQYF.

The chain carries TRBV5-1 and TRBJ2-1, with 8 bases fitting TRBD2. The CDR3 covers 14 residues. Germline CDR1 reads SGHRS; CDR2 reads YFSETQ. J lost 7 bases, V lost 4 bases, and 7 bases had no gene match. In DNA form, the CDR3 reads TGCGCCAGCAGCCGCCCGGGACTAGGTAATGAGCAGTTCTTC. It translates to CASSRPGLGNEQFF.